A single T cell receptor beta chain is shown here with its context. The sample originates from a study of technical replicates of blood from a handful of donors. Method: immunoSEQ multiplex PCR; TCRdb's copy keeps in-frame clones and lacks some. This sample yields roughly 79,000 clones, of which roughly 91% are seen a single time; less than 0.4% belongs to the top ten. From germline, CDR1 is SQVTM and CDR2 ANQGSEA. V lost 4 bases to trimming and J lost 3 bases, with 10 bases between them. The CDR3 has 13 amino acids. The genes are TRBV29-1 and TRBJ1-5; D remains ambiguous. Specimen: T cells isolated from PBMCs. This sequence originates from a human donor in good health. Some clones in this sample may be carry-over from other donors' samples. CDR3 protein: CSVVFGLNQPQHF. DNA of the CDR3: TGCAGCGTTGTTTTTGGGCTCAATCAGCCCCAGCATTTT.